Listed below are T cell receptor beta chains from one sample, sequenced in a study of regulatory T cells in long-lasting Graves disease. One entry per CDR3 protein results from TCRdb running MiXCR on the multiplex PCR reads. The top ten hold around 11% of the sample, which has approximately 460,000 distinct CDR3 sequences, less than 20% seen once. The same specimen was also included in a second study, on T cells in Graves' hyperthyroidism and ophthalmopathy.

This specimen was peripheral blood mononuclear cells (PBMCs), taken at new diagnosis, from a patient treated with antithyroid drugs. The origin of the receptors is a woman aged 25-40 years with Graves disease. CDR3s include the opening cysteine and the closing phenylalanine or tryptophan. The D gene is left open where the match is weak. The listing skips clone size in some rows; elsewhere it reads once, few, many or a size class.

TRBJ2-1	many	TRBV20-1	TRBD1	CSANGQANEQFF	TGCAGTGCAAACGGACAGGCTAATGAGCAGTTCTTC
TRBJ2-2	few	TRBV5-1	NA	CACKAISLNTGELFF	TGCGCCTGTAAAGCGATTAGTCTGAACACCGGGGAGCTGTTTTTT
TRBJ2-1	many	TRBV20-1	TRBD2	CSARLPGLASYNEQFF	TGCAGTGCTAGACTACCGGGACTAGCATCCTACAATGAGCAGTTCTTC
TRBJ1-5	many	TRBV6-1	TRBD1	CAGGGQGRSQPQHF	TGTGCCGGTGGGGGACAGGGACGGAGTCAGCCCCAGCATTTT
TRBJ2-3	many	TRBV11-2	NA	CASSSRVDSTDTQYF	TGTGCCAGCAGCTCCCGTGTTGATAGCACAGATACGCAGTATTTT
TRBJ2-7	many	TRBV28	NA	CASSLPSRAYEQYF	TGTGCCAGCAGTTTACCGTCCCGAGCCTACGAGCAGTACTTC
TRBJ1-1	NA	TRBV7-8	NA	CASSLSGQGEAFF	TGTGCCAGCAGCTTAAGTGGGCAAGGGGAAGCTTTCTTT
TRBJ2-1	many	TRBV15	TRBD2	CATSRVAGVGNEQFF	TGTGCCACCAGCAGAGTAGCGGGAGTAGGCAATGAGCAGTTCTTC
TRBJ2-1	NA	TRBV7-9	TRBD2	CASSYTGTSGSRLNEQFF	TGTGCCAGCAGCTACACCGGGACTAGCGGGAGCAGACTCAATGAGCAGTTCTTC
TRBJ2-5	NA	TRBV4-1	TRBD1	CASSQVGSRGYQETQYF	TGTGCCAGCAGCCAAGTGGGGTCCAGGGGGTACCAAGAGACCCAGTACTTC
TRBJ2-5	many	TRBV18	NA	CASCNREGETQYF	TGTGCCAGCTGCAACAGGGAGGGAGAGACCCAGTACTTC
TRBJ2-7	many	TRBV20-1	TRBD2	CSARVSQGLAGTSIYEQYF	TGCAGTGCTAGAGTTTCCCAAGGACTAGCGGGAACCAGCATCTACGAGCAGTACTTC
TRBJ2-2	NA	TRBV5-1	TRBD1	CASSLGGQGVVRDTGELFF	TGCGCCAGCAGCTTGGGTGGACAGGGGGTCGTCCGGGACACCGGGGAGCTGTTTTTT
TRBJ2-1	NA	TRBV20-1	TRBD2	CSARTGLAGLNEQFF	TGCAGTGCAAGAACGGGACTAGCGGGACTCAATGAGCAGTTCTTC
TRBJ2-5	once	TRBV7-3	NA	CASSLRAGLQETQYF	TGTGCCAGCAGCTTAAGGGCGGGACTCCAAGAGACCCAGTACTTC
TRBJ2-4	many	TRBV7-2	TRBD2	CASSRTSGRAKNIQYF	TGTGCCAGCAGCCGGACTAGCGGGAGGGCTAAAAACATTCAGTACTTC
TRBJ2-3	few	TRBV29-1	NA	CSTRGIDTQYF	TGCAGCACACGAGGTATAGATACGCAGTATTTT
TRBJ2-7	many	TRBV4-2	NA	CASSQSGDEQYF	TGTGCCAGCAGCCAGTCGGGAGACGAGCAGTACTTC
TRBJ2-7	many	TRBV12-3/TRBV12-4	TRBD1	CASSPTTGGLYEQYF	TGTGCCAGCAGTCCGACGACAGGGGGCTTGTACGAGCAGTACTTC
TRBJ2-7	many	TRBV20-1	TRBD2	CSAHAFSSGRFGEQYF	TGCAGTGCTCACGCCTTTTCTAGCGGGAGGTTCGGCGAGCAGTACTTC
TRBJ2-7	NA	TRBV5-1	TRBD1	CASSLGGQERYEQYF	TGCGCCAGCAGCTTGGGGGGACAGGAAAGGTACGAGCAGTACTTC
TRBJ2-3	few	TRBV5-1	TRBD2	CASNENSGRGFGGDTQYF	TGCGCCAGCAATGAGAATAGCGGGAGAGGTTTCGGTGGGGATACGCAGTATTTT
TRBJ2-1	few	TRBV7-3	TRBD2	CASSLGLGPNEQFF	TGTGCCAGCAGCCTAGGACTAGGCCCCAATGAGCAGTTCTTC
TRBJ2-7	many	TRBV7-2	NA	CASSLGGDAAYEQYF	TGTGCCAGCAGCTTAGGTGGGGACGCCGCCTACGAGCAGTACTTC
TRBJ1-1	NA	TRBV7-9	NA	CASSFRSGGDVLGTEAFF	TGTGCCAGCAGCTTTAGATCCGGGGGCGACGTTCTTGGCACTGAAGCTTTCTTT
TRBJ2-4	many	TRBV30	TRBD1	CAWSISRQGVNIQYF	TGTGCCTGGAGTATCAGCCGACAGGGGGTAAACATTCAGTACTTC
TRBJ2-1	NA	TRBV5-5	TRBD2	CASKLAGAVDEQFF	TGTGCCAGCAAACTAGCGGGAGCGGTCGATGAGCAGTTCTTC
TRBJ1-1	NA	TRBV6-1	TRBD1	CASSETGTTEAFF	TGTGCCAGCAGTGAGACAGGGACGACTGAAGCTTTCTTT
TRBJ2-1	many	TRBV7-2	TRBD2	CASSAGLAENNEQFF	TGTGCCAGCAGCGCGGGACTAGCGGAAAACAATGAGCAGTTCTTC
TRBJ1-6	many	TRBV20-1	NA	CSASRGDSPLHF	TGCAGTGCTTCCCGGGGAGATTCACCCCTCCACTTT
TRBJ2-1	NA	TRBV28	NA	CASRTQGGGELGSSYNEQFF	TGTGCCAGCAGGACTCAGGGGGGCGGGGAATTGGGAAGCTCCTACAATGAGCAGTTCTTC
TRBJ2-7	many	TRBV5-5	NA	CASSSTSRRSYEQYF	TGTGCCAGCAGCTCCACTAGTAGACGATCCTACGAGCAGTACTTC
TRBJ2-5	many	TRBV30	TRBD1	CAWNRDRVDQETQYF	TGTGCCTGGAATAGGGACAGGGTGGATCAAGAGACCCAGTACTTC
TRBJ2-6	many	TRBV5-5	NA	CASSFGVSGANVLTF	TGTGCCAGCAGCTTCGGAGTCTCTGGGGCCAACGTCCTGACTTTC
TRBJ1-1	few	TRBV20-1	NA	CSATREVGTEAFF	TGCAGTGCTACGAGGGAGGTCGGGACTGAAGCTTTCTTT
TRBJ2-1	few	TRBV25-1	NA	CASSEVAREQFF	TGTGCCAGCAGTGAGGTGGCCCGCGAGCAGTTCTTC
TRBJ1-1	many	TRBV28	NA	CASSSIIDTEAFF	TGTGCCAGCAGTTCTATCATAGACACTGAAGCTTTCTTT
TRBJ2-1	many	TRBV15	TRBD2	CATSREGASGRVHDEQFF	TGTGCCACCAGCAGAGAGGGGGCTAGCGGGAGGGTCCACGATGAGCAGTTCTTC
TRBJ2-7	many	TRBV11-2	NA	CASSLVEQQYF	TGTGCCAGCAGCTTAGTTGAGCAGCAGTACTTC
TRBJ2-1	NA	TRBV7-8	NA	CASSARSNEQFF	TGTGCCAGCAGCGCCCGTAGCAATGAGCAGTTCTTC
TRBJ2-5	many	TRBV20-1	NA	CSARGLWDQLRETQYF	TGCAGTGCTAGAGGGCTATGGGACCAGCTTCGGGAGACCCAGTACTTC
TRBJ1-1	NA	TRBV10-3	NA	CAIGGLNTEAFF	TGTGCCATCGGGGGCCTGAACACTGAAGCTTTCTTT
TRBJ2-7	many	TRBV4-3	TRBD2	CASSQVLGGSGIDEQYF	TGCGCCAGCAGCCAAGTTCTTGGGGGTAGCGGGATCGACGAGCAGTACTTC
TRBJ2-4	many	TRBV11-2	TRBD2	CASSLGSGGRTAKNIQYF	TGTGCCAGCAGCTTAGGCAGCGGCGGGAGAACGGCCAAAAACATTCAGTACTTC
TRBJ1-1	many	TRBV19	NA	CASSIPGGGEMNTEAFF	TGTGCCAGTAGTATCCCCGGGGGCGGTGAGATGAACACTGAAGCTTTCTTT
TRBJ2-7	few	TRBV6-1	NA	CASSTQTGSEQYF	TGTGCCAGCAGTACGCAAACAGGGTCCGAGCAGTACTTC
TRBJ1-3	many	TRBV19	NA	CASSTSTVSSGNTIYF	TGTGCCAGTAGTACATCGACGGTGAGCTCTGGAAACACCATATATTTT
TRBJ1-2	few	TRBV11-2	NA	CASSFGTFYGYTF	TGTGCCAGCAGCTTTGGGACTTTCTATGGCTACACCTTC
TRBJ1-3	NA	TRBV29-1	NA	CSVVSSGNTIYF	TGCAGCGTTGTAAGCTCTGGAAACACCATATATTTT
TRBJ2-4	many	TRBV7-6	TRBD2	CASSLESSGGWSIQYF	TGTGCCAGCAGCTTAGAGTCGAGCGGGGGGTGGAGCATTCAGTACTTC
TRBJ1-2	NA	TRBV29-1	NA	CSAGPGPEGYTF	TGCAGCGCTGGGCCCGGACCGGAGGGCTACACCTTC
TRBJ1-1	NA	TRBV6-2/TRBV6-3	NA	CASSYQGHTKAFF	TGTGCCAGCAGTTACCAGGGGCACACTAAAGCTTTCTTT
TRBJ1-2	NA	TRBV10-3	TRBD1	CAISENRDSGYTF	TGTGCCATCAGTGAGAACCGGGACAGCGGCTACACCTTC
TRBJ2-5	NA	TRBV9	NA	CASSEGLRQETQYF	TGTGCCAGCAGCGAAGGTCTACGCCAAGAGACCCAGTACTTC
TRBJ2-1	many	TRBV9	NA	CASSVAGLADEQFF	TGTGCCAGCAGCGTAGCTGGGCTAGCCGATGAGCAGTTCTTC
TRBJ2-1	few	TRBV10-2	NA	CASSVILFNEQFF	TGCGCCAGCAGTGTAATTCTATTCAATGAGCAGTTCTTC
TRBJ2-7	many	TRBV12-3/TRBV12-4	TRBD2	CASSFGSREGYEQYF	TGTGCCAGCAGTTTTGGAAGCAGGGAGGGCTACGAGCAGTACTTC
TRBJ1-2	NA	TRBV30	NA	CAWSKGQGGYGYTF	TGTGCCTGGAGTAAGGGGCAGGGTGGCTATGGCTACACCTTC
TRBJ2-1	many	TRBV20-1	NA	CSARDPRRGKGSSYNEQFF	TGCAGTGCTAGAGATCCCCGGCGGGGCAAGGGTAGCTCCTACAATGAGCAGTTCTTC
TRBJ2-1	NA	TRBV13	TRBD2	CASRQAGGYNEQFF	TGTGCCAGCCGTCAAGCGGGAGGGTACAATGAGCAGTTCTTC